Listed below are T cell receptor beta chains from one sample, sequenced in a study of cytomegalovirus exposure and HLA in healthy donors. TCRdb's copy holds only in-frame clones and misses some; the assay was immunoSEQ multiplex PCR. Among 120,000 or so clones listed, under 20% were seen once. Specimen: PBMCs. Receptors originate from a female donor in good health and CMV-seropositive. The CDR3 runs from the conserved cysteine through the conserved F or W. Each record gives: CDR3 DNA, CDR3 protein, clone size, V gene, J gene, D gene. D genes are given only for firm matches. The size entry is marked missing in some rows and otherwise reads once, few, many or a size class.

CDR3nt: TGCGCCAGCAGCCAAGTTTTTCCCACAGGGAACTATGGCTACACCTTC; CDR3aa: CASSQVFPTGNYGYTF; abundance: .; v_gene: TRBV4-1; j_gene: TRBJ1-2; d_gene: .
CDR3nt: TGTGCCAGTAGTTCCGACAGGCGGACCGGCAATGAGCAGTTCTTC; CDR3aa: CASSSDRRTGNEQFF; abundance: few; v_gene: TRBV19; j_gene: TRBJ2-1; d_gene: .
CDR3nt: TGTGCCAGCAGCTTGGTGCGGGGGATGGCAGTCGGGGAGCTGTTTTTT; CDR3aa: CASSLVRGMAVGELFF; abundance: .; v_gene: TRBV5-4; j_gene: TRBJ2-2; d_gene: TRBD2
CDR3nt: TGTGCCAGCAGCTTAATGGCTACAGATACGCAGTATTTT; CDR3aa: CASSLMATDTQYF; abundance: .; v_gene: TRBV7-3; j_gene: TRBJ2-3; d_gene: .
CDR3nt: TGTGCCAGCAGCGTAGTAGACGGGATGACCTACAATGAGCAGTTCTTC; CDR3aa: CASSVVDGMTYNEQFF; abundance: .; v_gene: TRBV9; j_gene: TRBJ2-1; d_gene: .
CDR3nt: TGTGCCAGCAGCTCCGGAGGGGGCTACTATGGCTACACCTTC; CDR3aa: CASSSGGGYYGYTF; abundance: .; v_gene: TRBV5-6; j_gene: TRBJ1-2; d_gene: TRBD1
CDR3nt: TGTGCCAGCAGCGTATTGGGGGCCATCAATCAGCCCCAGCATTTT; CDR3aa: CASSVLGAINQPQHF; abundance: few; v_gene: TRBV9; j_gene: TRBJ1-5; d_gene: .
CDR3nt: TGCAGCGTGCAGGGGTCCTACGAGCAGTACTTC; CDR3aa: CSVQGSYEQYF; abundance: few; v_gene: TRBV29-1; j_gene: TRBJ2-7; d_gene: .
CDR3nt: TGTGCCAGCAGCTTAGCGGGGCGGGACCAGTACTTC; CDR3aa: CASSLAGRDQYF; abundance: few; v_gene: TRBV5-6; j_gene: TRBJ2-5; d_gene: TRBD2
CDR3nt: TGTGCCAGCAGCTTGACAGGCACAGATACGCAGTATTTT; CDR3aa: CASSLTGTDTQYF; abundance: .; v_gene: TRBV7-9; j_gene: TRBJ2-3; d_gene: .
CDR3nt: TGTGCCAGTAGTCTACTAGCGGGAGCAGGCGAGACCCAGTACTTC; CDR3aa: CASSLLAGAGETQYF; abundance: few; v_gene: TRBV19; j_gene: TRBJ2-5; d_gene: TRBD2
CDR3nt: TGTGCCTGGAGTGTTGGACTAGCGGCAGACCAAGAGACCCAGTACTTC; CDR3aa: CAWSVGLAADQETQYF; abundance: .; v_gene: TRBV30; j_gene: TRBJ2-5; d_gene: TRBD2
CDR3nt: TGTGCCACCAGCAGAGACAACTGGTTTGAGCAGTACTTC; CDR3aa: CATSRDNWFEQYF; abundance: .; v_gene: TRBV15; j_gene: TRBJ2-7; d_gene: .
CDR3nt: TGTGCCAGCAGAGGGACTAGCGGGGGAGAGACCCAGTACTTC; CDR3aa: CASRGTSGGETQYF; abundance: .; v_gene: TRBV5-6; j_gene: TRBJ2-5; d_gene: TRBD2
CDR3nt: TGTGCCAGGCAGGGAATCCGGGAGACCCAGTACTTC; CDR3aa: CARQGIRETQYF; abundance: .; v_gene: TRBV21-1; j_gene: TRBJ2-5; d_gene: .
CDR3nt: TGTGCCAGCAGCCGCTTCCGGGACAGGGTTAATGAAAAACTGTTTTTT; CDR3aa: CASSRFRDRVNEKLFF; abundance: few; v_gene: TRBV16; j_gene: TRBJ1-4; d_gene: TRBD1
CDR3nt: TGTGCCAGCAGCCTGGGTTGGGCTAGCGTCGATACGCAGTATTTT; CDR3aa: CASSLGWASVDTQYF; abundance: .; v_gene: TRBV5-4; j_gene: TRBJ2-3; d_gene: .
CDR3nt: TGTGCCAGCAGCTTCCGGGACAGGGGTAATGAGCAGTTCTTC; CDR3aa: CASSFRDRGNEQFF; abundance: .; v_gene: TRBV4-2; j_gene: TRBJ2-1; d_gene: TRBD1
CDR3nt: TGTGCCAGCAGTTTATTGCAGGGGACCTACGAGCAGTACTTC; CDR3aa: CASSLLQGTYEQYF; abundance: .; v_gene: TRBV28; j_gene: TRBJ2-7; d_gene: .
CDR3nt: TGCGCCAGCAGCTTAAGGTCAGGGAACGGTGAAAAACTGTTTTTT; CDR3aa: CASSLRSGNGEKLFF; abundance: few; v_gene: TRBV5-1; j_gene: TRBJ1-4; d_gene: .
CDR3nt: TGCGCCAGCAGCTTGTCAAGACGGGAGCGAGATACGCAGTATTTT; CDR3aa: CASSLSRRERDTQYF; abundance: .; v_gene: TRBV5-1; j_gene: TRBJ2-3; d_gene: .
CDR3nt: TGTGCCAGCAGTTTAATAGCGGCTAGCACAGATACGCAGTATTTT; CDR3aa: CASSLIAASTDTQYF; abundance: .; v_gene: TRBV27; j_gene: TRBJ2-3; d_gene: .
CDR3nt: TGTGCCTGGAGTGCTGGGCCCAATCAGCCCCAGCATTTT; CDR3aa: CAWSAGPNQPQHF; abundance: .; v_gene: TRBV30; j_gene: TRBJ1-5; d_gene: .
CDR3nt: TGTGCCAGCAGCTTGGGCGGGGGGGCGAAAGAGCAGTTCTTC; CDR3aa: CASSLGGGAKEQFF; abundance: .; v_gene: TRBV5-8; j_gene: TRBJ2-1; d_gene: TRBD2
CDR3nt: TGCGCCAGCAGCTTGGGCGGGACAGGGCCCCGGGAGACCCAGTACTTC; CDR3aa: CASSLGGTGPRETQYF; abundance: .; v_gene: TRBV5-1; j_gene: TRBJ2-5; d_gene: TRBD1
CDR3nt: TGTGCCAGCAGCGTATGGGGACAGGGGAGCTACGAGCAGTACTTC; CDR3aa: CASSVWGQGSYEQYF; abundance: few; v_gene: TRBV9; j_gene: TRBJ2-7; d_gene: TRBD1
CDR3nt: TGTGCCATCAGTCCGGGACAGGGGTCCGCGGGGGAGCAGTACTTC; CDR3aa: CAISPGQGSAGEQYF; abundance: .; v_gene: TRBV10-3; j_gene: TRBJ2-7; d_gene: TRBD1
CDR3nt: TGTGCCTGGAGCCGGGCCGGGGGGGCGAGTTTTATTCAGTACTTC; CDR3aa: CAWSRAGGASFIQYF; abundance: few; v_gene: TRBV30; j_gene: TRBJ2-4; d_gene: TRBD2
CDR3nt: TGTGCCAGCAGATCAACAGGGGGTTTTTCCTACGAGCAGTACTTC; CDR3aa: CASRSTGGFSYEQYF; abundance: .; v_gene: TRBV11-2; j_gene: TRBJ2-7; d_gene: TRBD1
CDR3nt: TGTGCCAGCAGTTCGGGACAGCGCTATGGCTACACCTTC; CDR3aa: CASSSGQRYGYTF; abundance: few; v_gene: TRBV28; j_gene: TRBJ1-2; d_gene: TRBD1
CDR3nt: TGTGCCAGCTCACCACCGAACCCCAGGGGCAATCAGCCCCAGCATTTT; CDR3aa: CASSPPNPRGNQPQHF; abundance: few; v_gene: TRBV18; j_gene: TRBJ1-5; d_gene: .
CDR3nt: TGTGCCAGCAGTGCAAGGACTCCCGGGTTGGCCCAGTACTTC; CDR3aa: CASSARTPGLAQYF; abundance: .; v_gene: TRBV6-5; j_gene: TRBJ2-5; d_gene: .
CDR3nt: TGTGCCAGCAGCACAAACGTGCAACAGGGGTACGACACCGGGGAGCTGTTTTTT; CDR3aa: CASSTNVQQGYDTGELFF; abundance: .; v_gene: TRBV4-2; j_gene: TRBJ2-2; d_gene: TRBD1
CDR3nt: TGTGCCAGCAGCACACGGCCAGGGAATAGCAATCAGCCCCAGCATTTT; CDR3aa: CASSTRPGNSNQPQHF; abundance: few; v_gene: TRBV5-5; j_gene: TRBJ1-5; d_gene: .
CDR3nt: TGTGCCAGCAGCTCTCAGGGGAGCACTGAAGCTTTCTTT; CDR3aa: CASSSQGSTEAFF; abundance: few; v_gene: TRBV7-2; j_gene: TRBJ1-1; d_gene: .
CDR3nt: TGCGCCAGCACCCAATGGACAGGGAGCTACGAGCAGTACTTC; CDR3aa: CASTQWTGSYEQYF; abundance: many; v_gene: TRBV5-1; j_gene: TRBJ2-7; d_gene: TRBD1
CDR3nt: TGCGCCAGCAGCTTGTCCTCCTACCCGGGGTCAACTAATGAAAAACTGTTTTTT; CDR3aa: CASSLSSYPGSTNEKLFF; abundance: few; v_gene: TRBV5-1; j_gene: TRBJ1-4; d_gene: .
CDR3nt: TGCGCCAGCAGCCAAGCGCTTTCGGCTAGCGGGGGGTCACAGTTCTTC; CDR3aa: CASSQALSASGGSQFF; abundance: .; v_gene: TRBV4-3; j_gene: TRBJ2-1; d_gene: TRBD2
CDR3nt: TGCGCCAGCAGCTCGGGACTAGCGGGGAGTAGCACAGATACGCAGTATTTT; CDR3aa: CASSSGLAGSSTDTQYF; abundance: .; v_gene: TRBV5-1; j_gene: TRBJ2-3; d_gene: TRBD2
CDR3nt: TGTGCCAGCAGTGAAAATCAGGGCGTCGAGCAGTACTTC; CDR3aa: CASSENQGVEQYF; abundance: .; v_gene: TRBV6-1; j_gene: TRBJ2-7; d_gene: .
CDR3nt: TGCGCCAGCAGCTTGGGCCTCGGGGGGGGAACCCCCTACGAGCAGTACTTC; CDR3aa: CASSLGLGGGTPYEQYF; abundance: .; v_gene: TRBV5-1; j_gene: TRBJ2-7; d_gene: TRBD2
CDR3nt: TGCGCCAGCACTACAGACAGGGGGGACGAGCAGTACTTC; CDR3aa: CASTTDRGDEQYF; abundance: few; v_gene: TRBV5-1; j_gene: TRBJ2-7; d_gene: TRBD1
CDR3nt: TGTGCCAGCAGCTTCTCGGTGAACACTGAAGCTTTCTTT; CDR3aa: CASSFSVNTEAFF; abundance: .; v_gene: TRBV7-2; j_gene: TRBJ1-1; d_gene: .
CDR3nt: TGTGCCAGCAGGCAGGGTATCTATAATTCACCCCTCCACTTT; CDR3aa: CASRQGIYNSPLHF; abundance: few; v_gene: TRBV27; j_gene: TRBJ1-6; d_gene: .